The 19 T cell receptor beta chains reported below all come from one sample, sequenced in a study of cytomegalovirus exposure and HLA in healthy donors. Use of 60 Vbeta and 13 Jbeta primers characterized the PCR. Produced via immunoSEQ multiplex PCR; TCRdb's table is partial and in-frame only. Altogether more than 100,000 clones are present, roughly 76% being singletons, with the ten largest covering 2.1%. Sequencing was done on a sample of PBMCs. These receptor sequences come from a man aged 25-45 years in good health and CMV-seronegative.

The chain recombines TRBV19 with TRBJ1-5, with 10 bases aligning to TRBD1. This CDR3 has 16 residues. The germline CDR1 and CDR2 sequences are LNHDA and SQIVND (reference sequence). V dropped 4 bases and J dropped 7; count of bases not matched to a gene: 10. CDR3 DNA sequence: TGTGCCAGTAGTAGCCCCCGCTGGACAGGGGGGCAGCCCCAGCATTTT. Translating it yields CASSSPRWTGGQPQHF.

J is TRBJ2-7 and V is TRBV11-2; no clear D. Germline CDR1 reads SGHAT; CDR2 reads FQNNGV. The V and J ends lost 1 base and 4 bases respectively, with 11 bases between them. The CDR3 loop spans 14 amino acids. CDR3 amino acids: CASSLAGFNYEQYF. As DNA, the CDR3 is TGTGCCAGCAGCTTAGCAGGTTTTAATTACGAGCAGTACTTC.

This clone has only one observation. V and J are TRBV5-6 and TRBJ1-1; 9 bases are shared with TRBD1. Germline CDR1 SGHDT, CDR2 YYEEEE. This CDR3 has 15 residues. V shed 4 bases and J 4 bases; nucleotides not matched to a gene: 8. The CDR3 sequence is CASSLRLTGGTEAFF. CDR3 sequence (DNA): TGTGCCAGCAGCCTGAGGTTGACAGGGGGCACTGAAGCTTTCTTT.

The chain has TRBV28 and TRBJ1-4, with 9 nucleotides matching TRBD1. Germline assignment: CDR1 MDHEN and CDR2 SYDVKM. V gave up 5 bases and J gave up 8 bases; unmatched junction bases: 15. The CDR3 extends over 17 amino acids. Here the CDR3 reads CASSQTGGLARVEKLFF. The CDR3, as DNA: TGTGCCAGCAGTCAGACAGGGGGGCTCGCGAGAGTCGAAAAACTGTTTTTT.

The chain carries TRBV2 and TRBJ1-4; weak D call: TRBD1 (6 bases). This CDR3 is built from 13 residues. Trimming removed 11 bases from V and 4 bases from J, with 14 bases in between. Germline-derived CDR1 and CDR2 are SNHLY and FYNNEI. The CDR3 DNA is TGTGCCGTCACAGGGCTTAGTAATGAAAAACTGTTTTTT. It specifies CAVTGLSNEKLFF.

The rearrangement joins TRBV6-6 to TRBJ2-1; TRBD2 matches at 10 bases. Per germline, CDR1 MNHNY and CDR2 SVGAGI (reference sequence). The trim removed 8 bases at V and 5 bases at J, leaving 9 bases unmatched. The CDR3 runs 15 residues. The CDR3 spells CASQDGTSGDNEQFF. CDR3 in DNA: TGTGCCAGCCAAGACGGAACTAGCGGGGACAATGAGCAGTTCTTC.

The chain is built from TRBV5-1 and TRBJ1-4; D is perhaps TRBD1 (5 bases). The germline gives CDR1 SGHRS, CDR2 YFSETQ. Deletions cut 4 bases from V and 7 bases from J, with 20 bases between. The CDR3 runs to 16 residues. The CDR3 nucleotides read TGCGCCAGCAGCGCCAGGGAAGGGAGGGAACGTGAAAAACTGTTTTTT. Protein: CASSAREGREREKLFF.

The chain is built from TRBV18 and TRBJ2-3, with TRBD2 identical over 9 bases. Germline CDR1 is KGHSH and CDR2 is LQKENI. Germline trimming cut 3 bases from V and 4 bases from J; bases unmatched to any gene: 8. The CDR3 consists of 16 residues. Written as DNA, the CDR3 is TGTGCCAGCTCACCGGCGGGGGGGCCGAATCCAGATACGCAGTATTTT. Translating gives CASSPAGGPNPDTQYF.

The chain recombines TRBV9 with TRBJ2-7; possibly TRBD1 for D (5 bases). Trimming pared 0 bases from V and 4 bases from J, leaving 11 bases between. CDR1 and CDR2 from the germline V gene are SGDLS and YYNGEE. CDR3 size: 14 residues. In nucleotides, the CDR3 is TGTGCCAGCAGCGTAGCGCCAGGGATGTACGAGCAGTACTTC. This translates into CASSVAPGMYEQYF.

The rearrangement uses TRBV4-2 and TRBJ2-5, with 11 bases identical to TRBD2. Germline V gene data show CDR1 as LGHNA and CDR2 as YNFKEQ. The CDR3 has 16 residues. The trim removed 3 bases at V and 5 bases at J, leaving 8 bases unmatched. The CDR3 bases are TGTGCCAGCAGCCAGACCAATAGCGGGGGGGCCGAGACCCAGTACTTC. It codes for CASSQTNSGGAETQYF.

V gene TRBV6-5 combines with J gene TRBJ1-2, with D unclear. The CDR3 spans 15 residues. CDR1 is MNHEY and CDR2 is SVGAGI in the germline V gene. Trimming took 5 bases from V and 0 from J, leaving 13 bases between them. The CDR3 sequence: CASSQSGSPNYGYTF. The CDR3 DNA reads TGTGCCAGCAGTCAATCCGGGAGCCCTAACTATGGCTACACCTTC.

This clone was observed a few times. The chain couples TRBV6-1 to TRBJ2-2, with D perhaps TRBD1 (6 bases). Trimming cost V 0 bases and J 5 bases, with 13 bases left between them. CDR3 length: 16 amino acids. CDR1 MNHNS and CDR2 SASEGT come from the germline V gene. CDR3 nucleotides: TGTGCCAGCAGTGAAGCACGGCCAGGGGTAACCGGGGAGCTGTTTTTT. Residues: CASSEARPGVTGELFF.

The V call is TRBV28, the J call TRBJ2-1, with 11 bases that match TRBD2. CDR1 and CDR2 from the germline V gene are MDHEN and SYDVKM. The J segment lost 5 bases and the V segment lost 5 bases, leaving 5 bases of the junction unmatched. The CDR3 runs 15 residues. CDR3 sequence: CASSARLAGNNEQFF. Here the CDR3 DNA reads TGTGCCAGCAGTGCTCGACTAGCGGGGAACAATGAGCAGTTCTTC.

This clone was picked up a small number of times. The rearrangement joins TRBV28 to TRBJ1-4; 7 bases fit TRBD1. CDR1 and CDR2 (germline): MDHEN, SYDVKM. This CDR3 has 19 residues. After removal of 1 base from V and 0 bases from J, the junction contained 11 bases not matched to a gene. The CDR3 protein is CASSLYRPGQTSTNEKLFF. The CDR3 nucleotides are TGTGCCAGCAGTTTATACCGGCCGGGACAGACCTCAACTAATGAAAAACTGTTTTTT.

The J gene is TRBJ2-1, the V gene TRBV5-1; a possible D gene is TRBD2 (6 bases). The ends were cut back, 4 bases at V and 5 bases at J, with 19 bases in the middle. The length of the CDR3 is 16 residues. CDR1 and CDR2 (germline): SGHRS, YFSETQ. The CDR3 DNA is TGCGCCAGCAGCCCGACTGTGGGGGGTGTTCACAATGAGCAGTTCTTC. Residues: CASSPTVGGVHNEQFF. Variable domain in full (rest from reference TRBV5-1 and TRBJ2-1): KAGVTQTPRYLIKTRGQQVTLSCSPISGHRSVSWYQQTPGQGLQFLFEYFSETQRNKGNFPGRFSGRQFSNSRSEMNVSTLELGDSALYLCASSPTVGGVHNEQFFGPGTRLTVL.

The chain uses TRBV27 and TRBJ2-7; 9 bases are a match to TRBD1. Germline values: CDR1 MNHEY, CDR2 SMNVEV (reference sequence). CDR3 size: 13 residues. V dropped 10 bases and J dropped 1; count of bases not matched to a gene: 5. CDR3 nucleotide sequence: TGTGCCACCCTCGACAGGGGGTCCTACGAGCAGTACTTC. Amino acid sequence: CATLDRGSYEQYF.

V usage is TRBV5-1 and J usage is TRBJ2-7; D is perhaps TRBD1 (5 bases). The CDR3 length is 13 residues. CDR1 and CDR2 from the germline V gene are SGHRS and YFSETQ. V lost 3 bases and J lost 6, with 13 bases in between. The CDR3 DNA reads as TGCGCCAGCAGCTGGAAGGGGATTGGCGAGCAGTACTTC. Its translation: CASSWKGIGEQYF.

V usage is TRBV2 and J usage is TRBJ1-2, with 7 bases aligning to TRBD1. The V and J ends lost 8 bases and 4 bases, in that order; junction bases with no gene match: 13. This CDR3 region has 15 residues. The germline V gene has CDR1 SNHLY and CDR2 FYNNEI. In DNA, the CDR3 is TGTGCCAGCCATGGGTATACGGACAGGCTCTATGGCTACACCTTC. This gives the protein CASHGYTDRLYGYTF.

In DNA form, the CDR3 reads TGTGCCTGGAGTCCCCTTAACACTAACTATGGCTACACCTTC. It codes for CAWSPLNTNYGYTF. The V gene is TRBV30, the J gene TRBJ1-2; D is unresolved. From germline, CDR1 is GTSNPN and CDR2 SVGIG (reference sequence). Trimming removed 2 bases at V and 0 bases at J, with 10 bases between. This CDR3 comprises 14 residues.